Below, 9 T cell receptor beta chains from the same sample are listed, as sequenced in a study of T cell repertoires in cytomegalovirus infection. TCRdb fed the reads into MiXCR, producing one record per CDR3 protein. The top ten hold about an eighth of the sample, which has roughly 860,000 distinct CDR3 sequences, over 25% seen once. Their antigens remain unidentified. The material was cultured CD8+ T cells from PBMCs, obtained from culture after CMV antigen stimulation. The receptors shown here come from a human donor in good health (CMV status not recorded). Some clones in this sample may be carry-over from other donors' samples.

In this sample, this clonotype turned up many times. The V and J genes are TRBV12-5 and TRBJ2-1, with no clear D. The CDR3 has 16 residues. Trimming stripped 0 bases from V and 5 bases from J, with 14 bases between. Germline CDR1 reads LGHNT; CDR2 reads FRNRAP. The CDR3 sequence is CASGLVRASWDNEQFF. CDR3 coding DNA: TGTGCTAGTGGTTTGGTACGTGCAAGTTGGGACAATGAGCAGTTCTTC.

The V gene is TRBV15, the J gene TRBJ1-5; TRBD1 agrees at 8 bases. This CDR3 is 15 amino acids long. With 3 bases clipped from V and 4 bases from J, the junction kept 5 bases outside the gene matches. The germline V gene encodes CDR1 LNHNV and CDR2 YYDKDF (reference sequence). In DNA form, the CDR3 reads TGTGCCACCAGCAGCACAGGGGGATATAATCAGCCCCAGCATTTT. It is translated as CATSSTGGYNQPQHF.

The rearrangement uses TRBV28 and TRBJ1-1; no definite D call. This CDR3 is 14 amino acids long. Germline loops: CDR1 MDHEN, CDR2 SYDVKM. V was trimmed by 2 bases and J by 4 bases, leaving 11 bases between them. DNA of the CDR3: TGTGCCAGCAGTTTACTTAATTGGGGCACTGAAGCTTTCTTT. Its protein product is CASSLLNWGTEAFF.

This sequence joins TRBV12-3 or TRBV12-4 and TRBJ1-1; D is ambiguous. This CDR3 has 13 residues. V lost 5 bases and J 4 bases, leaving 11 bases between the germline ends. DNA of the CDR3: TGTGCCAGCAGTGGTCGGGGAGTCACTGAAGCTTTCTTT. Its translation is CASSGRGVTEAFF.

The chain couples TRBV5-4 to TRBJ1-6; 9 bases line up with TRBD1. CDR1 is SGHNT, CDR2 YYREEE, per germline (reference sequence). Losses at the gene ends were 4 bases for V and 4 bases for J; bases not matched to a gene: 6. The CDR3 has 16 amino acids. The CDR3 DNA is TGTGCCAGCAGCCCCCCCGGGACAGGGTATAATTCACCCCTCCACTTT. Residues: CASSPPGTGYNSPLHF.

As to this clonotype: At one end, the junction sequence differs from germline, possibly due to a read error. The V and J genes are TRBV7-9 and TRBJ1-4; D gene unclear. The germline V gene encodes CDR1 SEHNR and CDR2 FQNEAQ (reference sequence). CDR3 size: 14 residues. The CDR3 DNA follows: TGTGCCAACAGCCAAGCTGGACGCCATGAAAAACTGTTTTTT. Encoded protein: CANSQAGRHEKLFF.

The J gene is TRBJ2-7, the V gene TRBV28; D is perhaps TRBD2 (6 bases). Germline CDR1 reads MDHEN; CDR2 reads SYDVKM. Trimming took off 1 base at V and 4 bases at J, with 8 bases between the two ends. This CDR3 is 13 amino acids long. The CDR3 here is CASSLFRGYEQYV. The CDR3 DNA reads TGTGCCAGCAGTTTATTCCGGGGGTACGAGCAGTACGTC.

The chain links TRBV6-8 to TRBJ1-1, with 9 bases aligning to TRBD1. CDR1 MNHGY and CDR2 SAAAGT come from the germline V gene. Losses at the gene ends were 4 bases for V and 3 bases for J; bases not matched to a gene: 15. The CDR3 has 18 residues. In DNA, the CDR3 is TGTGCCAGCAGTTGGCTTCTACAGGGGGCGCGAAAGGACACTGAAGCTTTCTTT. Its translation is CASSWLLQGARKDTEAFF.

This clonotype was counted many times. The rearrangement joins TRBV7-6 to TRBJ2-1, with 7 bases lining up with TRBD1. This CDR3 is 16 amino acids long. From germline, CDR1 is SGHVS and CDR2 FNYEAQ. V lost 1 base and J lost 2; bases outside the gene matches: 5. In DNA form, the CDR3 reads TGTGCCAGCAGCTTAGGGTCCCAGGGGGCCTACAATGAGCAGTTCTTC. Its protein is CASSLGSQGAYNEQFF.